This T cell receptor beta chain was retrieved from a study of shared clonotypes between healthy human individuals. General study findings and limits: Non-shared clonotypes were found to have lower generation probabilities than the clonotypes that were shared by all four of the sorted-subset donors. In a few donors, around 5% of naive CD4 clonotypes appeared in common. On the whole, naive subsets had larger estimated richness than memory subsets had.

Comment on this clone: Its antigen is still unknown.

Template for every sorted-subset replicate PCR totaled 150 to 250 ng DNA, roughly 30,000 T cell genomes. Measured with immunoSEQ multiplex PCR; TCRdb has only the in-frame clones, and not every one. This table holds about 730,000 clones, 72% found once. Germline CDR1 is MDHEN and CDR2 is SYDVKM. Trimming stripped 8 bases from V and 12 bases from J, with 35 bases between. The CDR3 is made up of 17 amino acids. The source material was memory CD4+ T cells sorted from blood. The subset: CD45RA-negative fraction. This TCR derives from a woman aged 30 to 39 in good health. This chain links TRBV28 with TRBJ2-7; maybe TRBD2 (6 bases). The CDR3 is CASGIPGVSKRVSVRYF. The CDR3 bases are TGTGCCAGCGGAATACCGGGGGTCTCAAAAAGGGTCTCGGTACGGTACTTC.